What follows are 9 T cell receptor beta chains derived from one specimen sequenced in a study of T cells in lung cancer brain metastases. Produced via immunoSEQ multiplex PCR; TCRdb's table is partial and in-frame only. The sample has roughly 1,700 clones; 80% to 90% are singletons. Sequencing input: tumor tissue from a brain metastasis. These receptor sequences come from a man in his fifties or sixties with non-small cell lung cancer that had spread to the brain.

This clone was recorded once. The chain joins TRBV6-4 to TRBJ2-2, with 12 bases that match TRBD2. This CDR3 contains 17 residues. CDR1 and CDR2 from the germline V gene are MRHNA and SNTAGT. Trimming at V came to 7 bases and at J to 0 bases, leaving 6 bases not matched to a gene. The CDR3 region has the DNA TGTGCCAGCACCCCACTAGCGGGGGGCACGAACACCGGGGAGCTGTTTTTT. Translating it yields CASTPLAGGTNTGELFF.

This chain joins TRBV7-9 and TRBJ2-7, with 9 bases aligning to TRBD2. Germline V gene sequence: CDR1 SEHNR, CDR2 FQNEAQ (reference sequence). This CDR3 has 12 amino acids. Unmatched junction bases numbered 1, after V lost 4 bases and J lost 6 bases. In DNA, the CDR3 is TGTGCCAGCAGCTCGACTAGCGGCGAGCAGTACTTC. Encoded protein: CASSSTSGEQYF.

The chain carries TRBV9 and TRBJ1-1; 10 bases match TRBD1. This CDR3 spans 18 amino acids. With 3 bases clipped from V and 0 bases from J, the junction kept 11 bases outside the gene matches. CDR1 SGDLS and CDR2 YYNGEE come from the germline V gene. The CDR3 sequence is CASSASRQGAGVNTEAFF. The CDR3 nucleotides read TGTGCCAGCAGCGCATCACGACAGGGGGCTGGGGTGAACACTGAAGCTTTCTTT. Together with reference TRBV9 and TRBJ1-1, the CDR3 gives the full variable domain: DSGVTQTPKHLITATGQRVTLRCSPRSGDLSVYWYQQSLDQGLQFLIQYYNGEERAKGNILERFSAQQFPDLHSELNLSSLELGDSALYFCASSASRQGAGVNTEAFFGQGTRLTVV.

The CDR3 protein is CASSLVQGGSYNEQFF. CDR3 nucleotide sequence: TGTGCCAGCAGCTTGGTGCAAGGGGGCTCTTACAATGAGCAGTTCTTC. The chain carries TRBV5-4 and TRBJ2-1; the match to TRBD1 covers 7 bases. V shed 0 bases, J shed 4 bases, and the junction held 7 bases outside the gene matches. CDR3 length: 16 residues. Germline V gene data show CDR1 as SGHNT and CDR2 as YYREEE (reference sequence).

The chain has TRBV25-1 and TRBJ2-3, with D hard to call. From germline, CDR1 is MGHDK and CDR2 SYGVNS. The V end lost 2 bases, the J end lost 6 bases, and 6 bases lay between the germline ends. The CDR3 covers 12 residues. CDR3 sequence: CASSENFDTQYF. The CDR3 bases are TGTGCCAGCAGTGAAAATTTTGATACGCAGTATTTT.

V usage is TRBV6-1 and J usage is TRBJ1-5; D is undetermined. Germline CDR1 and CDR2: MNHNS and SASEGT. With 3 bases removed from V and 0 bases from J, the gap between germline ends came to 12 bases. The CDR3 loop spans 16 amino acids. This chain's CDR3 is CASSEEGTYSNQPQHF. CDR3 coding DNA: TGTGCCAGCAGTGAGGAGGGAACTTATAGCAATCAGCCCCAGCATTTT.

This chain uses TRBV18 with TRBJ1-2; 8 bases agree with TRBD1. Germline assignment: CDR1 KGHSH and CDR2 LQKENI. CDR3 length: 12 residues. J was trimmed by 8 bases and V by 4 bases; bases with no gene match: 3. The CDR3 region is CASSRDRRGYTF. Written as DNA, the CDR3 is TGTGCCAGCTCACGGGACAGGAGAGGCTACACCTTC.

The genes are TRBV5-1 and TRBJ1-1; D remains unclear. Trimming stripped 2 bases from V and 1 base from J, with 6 bases between. CDR3 size: 13 residues. CDR1 is SGHRS, CDR2 YFSETQ, per germline. The CDR3 DNA follows: TGCGCCAGCAGCTTAACAGAGAACACTGAAGCTTTCTTT. Translating gives CASSLTENTEAFF. Drawing the rest from reference TRBV5-1 and TRBJ1-1, the complete variable domain is KAGVTQTPRYLIKTRGQQVTLSCSPISGHRSVSWYQQTPGQGLQFLFEYFSETQRNKGNFPGRFSGRQFSNSRSEMNVSTLELGDSALYLCASSLTENTEAFFGQGTRLTVV.

The CDR3 is CASSPRENQYF. The CDR3 DNA reads as TGTGCCAGCAGCCCCCGGGAAAACCAGTACTTC. The chain uses TRBV7-9 and TRBJ2-7, with D possibly matching TRBD2 (5 bases). This CDR3 region has 11 residues. Trimming took off 5 bases at V and 10 bases at J, with 12 bases between the two ends. Looked up from germline, CDR1 is SEHNR and CDR2 is FQNEAQ (reference sequence).